These T cell receptor beta chains were read from a single sample in a study of human T cells and chemical hapten exposure. From the RACE reads, TCRdb called clonotypes with MiXCR, one entry per CDR3 protein. Altogether around 120,000 distinct CDR3 sequences are present, 9.5% to 11% being singletons, with the ten largest covering 3.5%. This specimen was whole blood, taken in connection with sensitization to the hapten diphenylcyclopropenone (DPC). Every receptor here comes from a woman aged 40 to 55 with alopecia areata. Some clones in this sample may be carry-over from other donors' samples. CDR3s include the opening cysteine and the closing phenylalanine or tryptophan. Fields, in order: J gene, clone size, V gene, D gene, CDR3 protein, CDR3 DNA. D genes are given only for firm matches. Where a row states a size, it is once, few, many or the class of an expanded clone; other rows omit it.

>TRBJ2-1|few|TRBV13|TRBD2
CASSLPGSGGRGQFF
TGTGCCAGCAGCCTTCCGGGTAGCGGGGGGCGGGGACAGTTCTTC
>TRBJ2-3|few|TRBV7-2|TRBD1
CASSPLGQEADTQYF
TGTGCCAGCAGCCCATTGGGACAGGAGGCAGATACGCAGTATTTT
>TRBJ2-7|many|TRBV12-3/TRBV12-4|NA
CASSSLSPHEQYF
TGTGCCAGCAGTTCACTGTCGCCACACGAGCAGTACTTC
>TRBJ2-7|NA|TRBV20-1|NA
CSARVSETDYEQYF
TGCAGTGCTAGAGTAAGCGAAACCGACTACGAGCAGTACTTC
>TRBJ1-1|many|TRBV18|NA
CASSPPRRAGDTEAFF
TGTGCCAGCTCACCACCGAGACGGGCAGGGGACACTGAAGCTTTCTTT
>TRBJ1-1|NA|TRBV20-1|TRBD1
CSARDRRGRTNTEAFF
TGCAGTGCTAGAGATCGCAGGGGGCGGACGAACACTGAAGCTTTCTTT
>TRBJ1-2|NA|TRBV29-1|NA
CSVGGRVRGYTF
TGCAGCGTTGGGGGCAGGGTGCGCGGCTACACCTTC
>TRBJ2-4|many|TRBV5-5|TRBD2
CASSPGLAGVGAKNIQYF
TGTGCCAGCAGTCCCGGACTAGCGGGAGTTGGAGCCAAAAACATTCAGTACTTC
>TRBJ2-2|few|TRBV7-2|TRBD2
CASSLELAGGRGTNTGELFF
TGTGCCAGCAGCTTAGAACTAGCGGGAGGGCGAGGGACGAACACCGGGGAGCTGTTTTTT
>TRBJ2-1|few|TRBV20-1|NA
CSAADGGAGREQFF
TGCAGTGCTGCCGATGGGGGGGCCGGTCGGGAGCAGTTCTTC
>TRBJ2-1|many|TRBV24-1|NA
CATSDPRAGSYNEQFF
TGTGCCACCAGTGATCCACGCGCGGGATCCTACAATGAGCAGTTCTTC
>TRBJ1-4|many|TRBV19|NA
CASSTGLPNEKLFF
TGTGCCAGTAGCACCGGATTACCTAATGAAAAACTGTTTTTT
>TRBJ1-6|few|TRBV14|NA
CASSRQHNSPLHF
TGTGCCAGCAGCCGACAGCACAACTCACCCCTCCACTTT
>TRBJ2-2|NA|TRBV29-1|NA
CSVDGGISGELFF
TGCAGCGTTGATGGCGGTATCTCCGGGGAGCTGTTTTTT
>TRBJ1-2|many|TRBV30|TRBD1
CAWSEGQGHGYTF
TGTGCCTGGAGCGAGGGACAGGGGCATGGCTACACCTTC
>TRBJ2-7|NA|TRBV12-3/TRBV12-4|NA
CASSFYPVPPYEQYF
TGTGCCAGCAGTTTTTATCCGGTCCCGCCCTACGAGCAGTACTTC
>TRBJ1-6|few|TRBV6-2/TRBV6-3|NA
CASRPGGSYNSPLHF
TGTGCCAGCAGACCGGGGGGCTCCTATAATTCACCCCTCCACTTT
>TRBJ1-4|many|TRBV7-2|NA
CASSSRARPNEKLFF
TGTGCCAGCAGCTCCCGAGCGAGACCTAATGAAAAACTGTTTTTT
>TRBJ2-1|NA|TRBV7-9|TRBD2
CASSLASGTDNEQFF
TGTGCCAGCAGCTTAGCCAGCGGGACCGACAATGAGCAGTTCTTC
>TRBJ2-5|NA|TRBV15|NA
CATSRGPPGQAETQYF
TGTGCCACCAGCAGAGGCCCCCCGGGGCAGGCGGAGACCCAGTACTTC
>TRBJ2-7|few|TRBV20-1|NA
CSATGLEGYEQYF
TGCAGTGCCACGGGACTGGAAGGGTACGAGCAGTACTTC
>TRBJ2-7|NA|TRBV6-5|NA
CASSMDSYEQYF
TGTGCCAGCAGCATGGACTCCTACGAGCAGTACTTC
>TRBJ2-5|NA|TRBV29-1|NA
CSVTGAQWGETQYF
TGCAGCGTAACCGGGGCCCAGTGGGGCGAGACCCAGTACTTC
>TRBJ2-7|NA|TRBV6-2/TRBV6-3|TRBD1
CAGGRTGGYEQYF
TGTGCCGGCGGAAGGACAGGGGGCTACGAGCAGTACTTC
>TRBJ2-2|NA|TRBV19|NA
CAIGLRGTGELFF
TGTGCCATTGGACTACGAGGGACCGGGGAGCTGTTTTTT
>TRBJ2-7|many|TRBV6-2/TRBV6-3|TRBD2
CASSPAGVREQYF
TGTGCCAGCAGTCCTGCGGGAGTACGCGAGCAGTACTTC